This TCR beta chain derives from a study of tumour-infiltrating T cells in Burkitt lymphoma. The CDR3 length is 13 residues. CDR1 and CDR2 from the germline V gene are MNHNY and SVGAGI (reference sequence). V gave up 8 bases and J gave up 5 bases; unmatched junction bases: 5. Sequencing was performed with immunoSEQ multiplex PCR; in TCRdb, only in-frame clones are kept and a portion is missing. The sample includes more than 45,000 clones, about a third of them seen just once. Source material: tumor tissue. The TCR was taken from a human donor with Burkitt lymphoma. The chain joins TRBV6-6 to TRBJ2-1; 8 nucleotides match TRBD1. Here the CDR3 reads CASGTGKNNEQFF. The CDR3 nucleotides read TGTGCCAGCGGGACAGGCAAAAACAATGAGCAGTTCTTC.